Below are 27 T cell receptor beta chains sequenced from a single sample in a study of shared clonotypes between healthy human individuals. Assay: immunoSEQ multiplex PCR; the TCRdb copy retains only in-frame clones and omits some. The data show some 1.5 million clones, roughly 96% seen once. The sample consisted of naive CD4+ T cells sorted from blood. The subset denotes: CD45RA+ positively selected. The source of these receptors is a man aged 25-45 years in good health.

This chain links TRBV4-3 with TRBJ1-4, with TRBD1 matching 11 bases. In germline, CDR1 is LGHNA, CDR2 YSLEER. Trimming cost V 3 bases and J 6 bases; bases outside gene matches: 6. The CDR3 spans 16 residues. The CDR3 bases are TGCGCCAGCAGCCATCACCCGGGACAGGGGGATGAAAAACTGTTTTTT. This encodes CASSHHPGQGDEKLFF.

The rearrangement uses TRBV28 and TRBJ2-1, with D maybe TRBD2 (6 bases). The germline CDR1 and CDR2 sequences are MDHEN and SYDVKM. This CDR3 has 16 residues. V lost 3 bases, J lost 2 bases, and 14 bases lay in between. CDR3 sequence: CASSFGGSPPYNEQFF. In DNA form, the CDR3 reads TGTGCCAGCAGTTTTGGGGGGTCACCCCCCTACAATGAGCAGTTCTTC.

CDR3 amino acids: CASSLGLLLAEENNEQFF. CDR3 sequence (DNA): TGTGCCAGCAGCTTAGGACTCTTACTAGCGGAAGAAAACAATGAGCAGTTCTTC. The J gene is TRBJ2-1, the V gene TRBV11-3; 8 bases map to TRBD2. The ends lost 1 base at V and 5 bases at J; junction bases unmatched: 13. Germline V gene lookup returns CDR1 SGHNT and CDR2 YENEEA. This CDR3 has 18 residues.

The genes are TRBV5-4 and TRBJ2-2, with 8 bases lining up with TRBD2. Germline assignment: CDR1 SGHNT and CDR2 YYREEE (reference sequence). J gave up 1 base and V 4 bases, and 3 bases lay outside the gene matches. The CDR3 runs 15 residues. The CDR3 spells CASSTGLVNTGELFF. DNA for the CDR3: TGTGCCAGCAGCACGGGACTAGTGAACACCGGGGAGCTGTTTTTT.

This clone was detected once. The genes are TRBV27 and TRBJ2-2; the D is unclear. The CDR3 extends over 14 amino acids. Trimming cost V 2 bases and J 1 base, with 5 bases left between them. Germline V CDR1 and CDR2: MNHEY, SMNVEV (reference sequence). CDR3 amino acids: CASSLIWNTGELFF. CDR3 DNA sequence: TGTGCCAGCAGTTTAATTTGGAACACCGGGGAGCTGTTTTTT.

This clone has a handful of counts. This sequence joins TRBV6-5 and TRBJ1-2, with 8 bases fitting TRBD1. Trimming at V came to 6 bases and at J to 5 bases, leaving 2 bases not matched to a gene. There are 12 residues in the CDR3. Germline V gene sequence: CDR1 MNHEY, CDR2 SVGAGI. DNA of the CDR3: TGTGCCAGCAGACAGGGGGGATATGGCTACACCTTC. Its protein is CASRQGGYGYTF.

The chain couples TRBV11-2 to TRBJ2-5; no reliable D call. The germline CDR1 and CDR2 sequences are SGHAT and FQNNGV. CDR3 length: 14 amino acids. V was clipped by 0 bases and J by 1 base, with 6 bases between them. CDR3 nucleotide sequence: TGTGCCAGCAGCTTAGAGGCACGCCAAGAGACCCAGTACTTC. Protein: CASSLEARQETQYF.

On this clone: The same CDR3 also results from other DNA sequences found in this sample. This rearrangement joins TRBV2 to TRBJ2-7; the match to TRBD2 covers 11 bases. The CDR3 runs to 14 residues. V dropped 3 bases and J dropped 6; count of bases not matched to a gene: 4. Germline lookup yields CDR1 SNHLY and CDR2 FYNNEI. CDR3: CASSELAGGGEQYF. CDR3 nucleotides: TGTGCCAGCAGTGAGCTAGCGGGAGGCGGCGAGCAGTACTTC.

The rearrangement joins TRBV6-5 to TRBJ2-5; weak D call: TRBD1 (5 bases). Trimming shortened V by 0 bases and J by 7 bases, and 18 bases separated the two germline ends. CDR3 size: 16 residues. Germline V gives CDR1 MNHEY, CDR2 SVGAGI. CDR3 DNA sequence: TGTGCCAGCAGTTACTCTCAGCAGGGCAGCTTCGGGACCCAGTACTTC. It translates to CASSYSQQGSFGTQYF.

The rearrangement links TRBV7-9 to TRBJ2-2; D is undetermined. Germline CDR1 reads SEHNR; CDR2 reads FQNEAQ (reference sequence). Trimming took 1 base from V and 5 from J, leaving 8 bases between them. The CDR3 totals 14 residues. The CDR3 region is CASSLVVETGELFF. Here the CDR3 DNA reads TGTGCCAGCAGCTTAGTCGTTGAGACCGGGGAGCTGTTTTTT.

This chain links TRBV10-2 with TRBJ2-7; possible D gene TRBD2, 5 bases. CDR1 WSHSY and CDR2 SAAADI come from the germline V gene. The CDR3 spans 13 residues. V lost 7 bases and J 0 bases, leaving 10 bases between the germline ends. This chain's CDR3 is CASTLGNSYEQYF. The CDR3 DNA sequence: TGCGCCAGCACCCTCGGGAACTCCTACGAGCAGTACTTC.

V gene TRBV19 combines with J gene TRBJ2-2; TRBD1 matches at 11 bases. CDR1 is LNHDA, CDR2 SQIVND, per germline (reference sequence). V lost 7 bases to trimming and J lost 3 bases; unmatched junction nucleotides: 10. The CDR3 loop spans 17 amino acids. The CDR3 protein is CASTSPPGQGDTGELFF. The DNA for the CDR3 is TGTGCCAGTACAAGCCCCCCGGGACAGGGGGACACCGGGGAGCTGTTTTTT.

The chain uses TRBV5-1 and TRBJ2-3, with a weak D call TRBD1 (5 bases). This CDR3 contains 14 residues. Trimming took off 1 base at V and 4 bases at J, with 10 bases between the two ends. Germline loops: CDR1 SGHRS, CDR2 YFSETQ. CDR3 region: CASSLSQGSDTQYF. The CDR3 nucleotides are TGCGCCAGCAGCTTGTCTCAGGGCTCAGATACGCAGTATTTT.

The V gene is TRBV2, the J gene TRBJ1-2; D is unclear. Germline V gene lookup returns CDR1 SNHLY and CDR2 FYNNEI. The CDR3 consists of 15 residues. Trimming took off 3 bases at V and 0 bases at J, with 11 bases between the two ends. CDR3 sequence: CASSESPLPNYGYTF. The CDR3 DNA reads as TGTGCCAGCAGTGAGTCGCCCCTTCCTAACTATGGCTACACCTTC. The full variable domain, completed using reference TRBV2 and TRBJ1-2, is EPEVTQTPSHQVTQMGQEVILRCVPISNHLYFYWYRQILGQKVEFLVSFYNNEISEKSEIFDDQFSVERPDGSNFTLKIRSTKLEDSAMYFCASSESPLPNYGYTFGSGTRLTVV.

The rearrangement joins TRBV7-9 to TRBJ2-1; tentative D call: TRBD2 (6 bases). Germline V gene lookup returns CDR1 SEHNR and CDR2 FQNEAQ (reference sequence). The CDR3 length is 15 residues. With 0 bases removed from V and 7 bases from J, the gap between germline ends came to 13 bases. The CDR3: CASSLARGTPNEQFF. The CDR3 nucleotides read TGTGCCAGCAGCTTAGCGCGAGGGACTCCAAATGAGCAGTTCTTC.

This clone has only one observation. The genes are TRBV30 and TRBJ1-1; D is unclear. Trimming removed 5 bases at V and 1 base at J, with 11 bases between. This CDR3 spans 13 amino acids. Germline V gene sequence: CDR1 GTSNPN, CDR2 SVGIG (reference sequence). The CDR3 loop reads CAWEVRQNTEAFF. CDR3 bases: TGTGCCTGGGAAGTACGACAGAACACTGAAGCTTTCTTT.

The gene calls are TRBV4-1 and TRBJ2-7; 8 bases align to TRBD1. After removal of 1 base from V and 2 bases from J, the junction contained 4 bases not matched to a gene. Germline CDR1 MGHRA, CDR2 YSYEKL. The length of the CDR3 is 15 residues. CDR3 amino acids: CASSQGQGSPYEQYF. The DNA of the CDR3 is TGCGCCAGCAGCCAAGGACAGGGGTCGCCCTACGAGCAGTACTTC.

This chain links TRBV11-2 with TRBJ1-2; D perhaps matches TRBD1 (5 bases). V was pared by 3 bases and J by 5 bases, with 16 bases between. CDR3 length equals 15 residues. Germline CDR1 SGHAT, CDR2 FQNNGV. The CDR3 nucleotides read TGTGCCAGCAGCTTCGGTCTCGGGGGTCTATATGGCTACACCTTC. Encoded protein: CASSFGLGGLYGYTF.

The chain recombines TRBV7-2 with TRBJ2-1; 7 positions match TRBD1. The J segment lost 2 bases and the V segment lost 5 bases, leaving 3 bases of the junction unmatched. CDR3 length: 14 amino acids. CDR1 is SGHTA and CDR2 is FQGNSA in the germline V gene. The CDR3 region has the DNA TGTGCCAGCAGCGCAACAGGGGCCTACAATGAGCAGTTCTTC. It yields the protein CASSATGAYNEQFF.

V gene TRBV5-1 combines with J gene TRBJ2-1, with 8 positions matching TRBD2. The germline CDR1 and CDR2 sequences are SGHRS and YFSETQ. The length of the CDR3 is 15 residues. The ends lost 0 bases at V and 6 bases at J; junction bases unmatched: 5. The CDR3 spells CASSLALAGFNEQFF. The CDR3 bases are TGCGCCAGCAGCTTGGCGCTAGCGGGCTTCAATGAGCAGTTCTTC.

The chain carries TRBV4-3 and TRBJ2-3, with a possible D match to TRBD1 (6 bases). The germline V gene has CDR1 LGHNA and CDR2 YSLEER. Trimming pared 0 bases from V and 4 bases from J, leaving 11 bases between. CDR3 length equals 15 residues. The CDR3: CASSQDDTGSDTQYF. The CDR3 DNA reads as TGCGCCAGCAGCCAAGATGATACAGGGTCAGATACGCAGTATTTT.

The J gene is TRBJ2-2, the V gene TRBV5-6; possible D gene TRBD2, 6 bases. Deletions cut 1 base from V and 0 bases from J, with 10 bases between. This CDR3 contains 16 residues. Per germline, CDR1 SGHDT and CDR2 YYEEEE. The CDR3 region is CASSLNWDSNTGELFF. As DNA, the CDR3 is TGTGCCAGCAGCTTGAACTGGGACTCGAACACCGGGGAGCTGTTTTTT.

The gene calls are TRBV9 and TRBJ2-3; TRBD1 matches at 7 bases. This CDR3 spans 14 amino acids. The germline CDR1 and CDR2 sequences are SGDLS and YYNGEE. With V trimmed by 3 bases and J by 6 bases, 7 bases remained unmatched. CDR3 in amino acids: CASSGQGLWDTQYF. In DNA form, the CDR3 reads TGTGCCAGCAGCGGACAGGGCCTTTGGGATACGCAGTATTTT. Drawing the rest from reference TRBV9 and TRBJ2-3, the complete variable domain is DSGVTQTPKHLITATGQRVTLRCSPRSGDLSVYWYQQSLDQGLQFLIQYYNGEERAKGNILERFSAQQFPDLHSELNLSSLELGDSALYFCASSGQGLWDTQYFGPGTRLTVL.

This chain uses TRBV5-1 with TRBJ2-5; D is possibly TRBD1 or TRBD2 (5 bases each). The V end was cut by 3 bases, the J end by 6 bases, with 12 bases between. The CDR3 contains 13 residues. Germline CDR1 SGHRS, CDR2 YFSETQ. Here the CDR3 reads CASSYDSGQTQYF. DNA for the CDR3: TGCGCCAGCAGCTACGACAGCGGTCAGACCCAGTACTTC. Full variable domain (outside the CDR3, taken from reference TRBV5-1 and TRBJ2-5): KAGVTQTPRYLIKTRGQQVTLSCSPISGHRSVSWYQQTPGQGLQFLFEYFSETQRNKGNFPGRFSGRQFSNSRSEMNVSTLELGDSALYLCASSYDSGQTQYFGPGTRLLVL.

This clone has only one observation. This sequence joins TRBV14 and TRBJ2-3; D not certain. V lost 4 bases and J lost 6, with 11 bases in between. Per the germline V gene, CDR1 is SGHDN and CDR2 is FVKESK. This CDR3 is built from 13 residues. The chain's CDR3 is CASSPSLVDTQYF. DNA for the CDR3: TGTGCCAGCAGCCCATCCCTTGTGGATACGCAGTATTTT.

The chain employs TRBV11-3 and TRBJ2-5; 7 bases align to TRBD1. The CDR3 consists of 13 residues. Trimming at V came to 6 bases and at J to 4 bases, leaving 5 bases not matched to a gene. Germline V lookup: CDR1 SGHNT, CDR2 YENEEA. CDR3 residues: CASSKQGVETQYF. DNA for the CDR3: TGTGCCAGCAGTAAGCAGGGGGTAGAGACCCAGTACTTC.

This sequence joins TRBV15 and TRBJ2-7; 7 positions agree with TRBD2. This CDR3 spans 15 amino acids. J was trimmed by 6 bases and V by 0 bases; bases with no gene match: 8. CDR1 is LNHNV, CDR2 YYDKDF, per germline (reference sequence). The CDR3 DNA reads TGTGCCACCAGCAGAGATTTAGCGGGCTTCGGCGAGCAGTACTTC. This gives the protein CATSRDLAGFGEQYF.